The clone carrying this TCR beta chain was counted only a few times. The sample belongs to a study of T-cell memory formation after mild COVID-19. V dropped 0 bases and J dropped 6 bases, with 12 bases sitting between them. From germline, CDR1 is SEHNR and CDR2 FQNEAQ (reference sequence). This CDR3 has 14 residues. 5'RACE, which relied on constant-segment primers, yielded TCR alpha and TCR beta cDNA libraries carrying sample barcodes and UMIs. Each CDR3 protein is one row after TCRdb ran MiXCR on the 5' RACE reads. This table holds fewer than 60,000 distinct CDR3 sequences, around a quarter found once.

This receptor was identified in a man aged 18 to 30 who had mild COVID-19 (a few samples of this study predate the infection). Cell type and time point are not known. The chain links TRBV7-9 to TRBJ2-7, with D uncertain. The sequencing input was PBMCs or a T cell subset sorted from them (not recorded which). This chain's CDR3 is CASSLAPDHREQYF. The CDR3 DNA follows: TGTGCCAGCAGCTTAGCGCCCGATCATCGCGAGCAGTACTTC.